The 12 T cell receptor beta chains listed next were all sequenced from one sample in a study of T-cell reconstitution after alpha-beta-depleted transplantation in children. Preparation of the TCRbeta library was carried out with unique molecular identifiers. Each CDR3 protein gets one entry after TCRdb re-called the PCR reads with MiXCR. The sample has about 300,000 distinct CDR3 sequences; 9.5% to 13% are singletons. The input for sequencing was PBMCs, taken before TCRalphabeta/CD19-depleted stem cell transplant. The receptor source for this set is a boy under two years old with acute myeloid leukemia, due to receive a stem cell transplant.

This clonotype was recorded at least ten times. The rearrangement joins TRBV12-3 or TRBV12-4 to TRBJ1-5, with D possibly matching TRBD1 (6 bases). The ends were cut back, 4 bases at V and 0 bases at J, with 10 bases in the middle. The CDR3 length is 15 residues. CDR3 protein: CASSSQGFSNQPQHF. CDR3 sequence (DNA): TGTGCCAGCAGTTCCCAGGGGTTTAGCAATCAGCCCCAGCATTTT.

In this sample, this clonotype turned up many times. This chain joins TRBV15 and TRBJ1-1, with a possible D match to TRBD1 (5 bases). This CDR3 is built from 14 residues. Germline V CDR1 and CDR2: LNHNV, YYDKDF (reference sequence). Trimming removed 2 bases from V and 3 bases from J, with 10 bases in between. The CDR3 reads CATSRKGEDTEAFF. CDR3 coding DNA: TGTGCCACCAGCAGAAAAGGGGAGGACACTGAAGCTTTCTTT.

Many counts were recorded for this clonotype. This rearrangement joins TRBV15 to TRBJ2-1; the D is unclear. The length of the CDR3 is 15 residues. Trimming pared 5 bases from V and 0 bases from J, leaving 11 bases between. Germline loops: CDR1 LNHNV, CDR2 YYDKDF (reference sequence). The CDR3 region has the DNA TGTGCCACCAGCCTATCAGAGAGCTCCTACAATGAGCAGTTCTTC. Translating it yields CATSLSESSYNEQFF.

This clonotype has ten or more counts. V usage is TRBV28 and J usage is TRBJ2-1; 8 nucleotides line up with TRBD2. CDR3 size: 16 residues. CDR1 and CDR2 (germline): MDHEN, SYDVKM. Losses at the gene ends were 3 bases for V and 5 bases for J; bases not matched to a gene: 9. The CDR3 DNA reads TGTGCCAGCAGTTTCGGGAGCGGGAGAGGGGACAATGAGCAGTTCTTC. It codes for CASSFGSGRGDNEQFF.

There are many counts of this clonotype. V and J are TRBV5-1 and TRBJ2-1, with D perhaps TRBD2 (5 bases). Germline V gives CDR1 SGHRS, CDR2 YFSETQ. This CDR3 comprises 14 residues. The ends were cut back, 6 bases at V and 2 bases at J, with 12 bases in the middle. CDR3 sequence (DNA): TGCGCCAGCACCCGAATCGGGGCCTACAATGAGCAGTTCTTC. It is translated as CASTRIGAYNEQFF.

This clonotype was recorded at least ten times. This chain links TRBV7-9 with TRBJ2-7; D tentatively reads TRBD1 or TRBD2 (5 bases each). CDR1 is SEHNR and CDR2 is FQNEAQ in the germline V gene (reference sequence). The V end was cut by 0 bases, the J end by 6 bases, with 15 bases between. CDR3 length equals 15 residues. CDR3 region: CASSLAGTRASEQYF. The CDR3 DNA reads TGTGCCAGCAGCTTAGCCGGGACCAGAGCAAGCGAGCAGTACTTC.

The chain combines TRBV6-1 with TRBJ1-5, with D perhaps matching TRBD1 (5 bases). Between the trimmed V and J ends, which lost 10 bases and 5 bases, there was a span of 21 bases. Germline lookup yields CDR1 MNHNS and CDR2 SASEGT. The CDR3 is 15 amino acids. The CDR3 bases are TGTGCCACGGACCGGGACTCGCCACAACATCAGCCCCAGCATTTT. Translating gives CATDRDSPQHQPQHF.

This clonotype was detected many times. The CDR3 loop is CASSSRGLGTDTQYF. In nucleotides, the CDR3 is TGTGCCAGCAGCTCCCGGGGACTGGGCACAGATACGCAGTATTTT. The gene calls are TRBV7-3 and TRBJ2-3; possibly TRBD2 for D (6 bases). There are 15 residues in the CDR3. The V gene's germline CDR1 is SGHTA and CDR2 FQGTGA. V lost 4 bases, J lost 1 base, and 12 bases lay in between.

This clonotype was found many times. This chain connects TRBV28 to TRBJ2-7; 7 bases line up with TRBD1. The CDR3 has 14 residues. Unmatched junction bases numbered 9, after V lost 6 bases and J lost 4 bases. CDR1 and CDR2 from the germline V gene are MDHEN and SYDVKM. CDR3 sequence (DNA): TGTGCCAGCAGGAAACAGGGGCTGGAATACGAGCAGTACTTC. As protein: CASRKQGLEYEQYF.

This clonotype was seen at least ten times. This rearrangement joins TRBV24-1 to TRBJ2-1, with D unresolved. Germline-derived CDR1 and CDR2 are KGHDR and SFDVKD. The CDR3 loop spans 15 amino acids. The V and J ends lost 1 base and 1 base respectively, with 7 bases between them. CDR3 amino acids: CATSDLGGSYNEQFF. Here the CDR3 DNA reads TGTGCCACCAGTGATTTAGGCGGATCCTACAATGAGCAGTTCTTC.

As regards this clonotype: Given a much more abundant clone one base away, this may be a read error. The V call is TRBV12-3 or TRBV12-4, the J call TRBJ2-1; possible D gene TRBD2, 6 bases. The CDR3 loop spans 18 amino acids. The CDR3 sequence is CAGSLGVGGRGTYNEQFF. The CDR3 DNA is TGTGCCGGCAGTTTGGGGGTCGGGGGAAGGGGTACCTACAATGAGCAGTTCTTC.

The rearrangement links TRBV7-3 to TRBJ2-1; D gene uncertain. CDR1 and CDR2 (germline): SGHTA, FQGTGA. Trimming shortened V by 2 bases and J by 6 bases, and 11 bases separated the two germline ends. The CDR3 runs 14 residues. The CDR3, as DNA: TGTGCCAGCAGCTTAGGGGTTTTAGGCAATGAGCAGTTCTTC. Translated: CASSLGVLGNEQFF.